Below, one TCR beta chain is given with its context. Its antigen is undetermined. A much larger clone differs by one base, so this may be a read error. This CDR3 region has 15 residues. Germline V gives CDR1 MNHEY, CDR2 SVGAGI. V shed 1 base and J 6 bases; nucleotides not matched to a gene: 7. The record originates from a study of T cells in Graves' hyperthyroidism and ophthalmopathy. General study results and limits: Blood also showed most of the thyroid clonotypes that were expanded above 0.001.

TCR beta CDR3 sequences were amplified from RNA transcripts. Carried out on the TCR CDR3, a first-round RT-PCR used the HTBI primer set. TCRdb analysed the multiplex PCR reads with MiXCR anew, one entry per CDR3 protein. The sample records fewer than 650,000 distinct CDR3 sequences, roughly 14% being singletons. Hyperthyroidism, newly diagnosed and lasting under 2 months, affected patients aged 18 to 65. Blood from later-ophthalmopathy patients was taken at first hyperthyroidism diagnosis. The PBMCs studied were ones that came from about 9.9 ml fresh peripheral blood. The chain employs TRBV6-5 and TRBJ2-7; 9 bases align to TRBD1. The origin of this receptor is a woman younger than 45 with Graves' hyperthyroidism that later progressed to Graves' ophthalmopathy. The sequencing sample was made of blood. CDR3 in amino acids: CASSYLGDRDCEQYF. The CDR3 DNA sequence: TGTGCCAGCAGTTACTTAGGGGACAGGGACTGCGAGCAGTACTTC.